The clone carrying this TCR beta chain ranks as medium-sized (0.01 to 0.1%) in terms of frequency. The antigen is undetermined. The CDR3 end falls 3 residues outside the read, so it is completed with the germline J gene. Looked up from germline, CDR1 is KGHSH and CDR2 is LQKENI. The CDR3 is 16 amino acids. J was trimmed by 2 bases and V by 4 bases; bases with no gene match: 6. This sample was included in a study of T cells in women clearing cervical HPV infection. Overall study: Cases: HPV16-related CIN3 or worse on histology, 2 invasive cancers. Study-level findings and limits: Each sample's T-cell count was unknown, possibly confounding richness.

The method was immunoSEQ multiplex PCR; TCRdb's version includes in-frame clones alone and lacks a portion of them. The listing contains tens of thousands of clones. HPV was found by MY09/MY11 PCR and dot-blot genotyping. This chain connects TRBV18 to TRBJ2-3; 10 nucleotides agree with TRBD2. Material for sequencing was blood buffy coat. The receptor was derived from a woman between 18 and 70 years old with a cervical HPV16 infection that either progressed to CIN3+ or cleared (not recorded which). CDR3 loop: CASSRTGTSVTDTQYF. CDR3 DNA (partial): TGTGCCAGCTCACGCACCGGGACTAGCGTCACAGATACG. Combining the CDR3 with reference TRBV18 and TRBJ2-3 gives the whole variable domain NAGVMQNPRHLVRRRGQEARLRCSPMKGHSHVYWYRQLPEEGLKFMVYLQKENIIDESGMPKERFSAEFPKEGPSILRIQQVVRGDSAAYFCASSRTGTSVTDTQYFGPGTRLTVL.